The 14 T cell receptor beta chains below all came from one sample that was sequenced in a study of T-cell reconstitution after alpha-beta-depleted transplantation in children. The TCRbeta library was prepared with unique molecular identifiers. TCRdb fed the PCR reads into MiXCR, producing one record per CDR3 protein. The data contain about 690,000 distinct CDR3 sequences, 16% of them singletons. Source: PBMCs from the stem cell graft donor, taken from the stem cell graft. These receptors came from a human donor who donated a stem cell graft to a child with acute myeloid leukemia.

Comment on this clonotype: This sequence may be a read error, since a much larger clone differs from it by one base. The V call is TRBV20-1, the J call TRBJ2-4; 8 nucleotides match TRBD1. This CDR3 spans 13 amino acids. From germline, CDR1 is DFQATT and CDR2 SNEGSKA (reference sequence). The CDR3 region is CSAPGQGEGIQHF. CDR3 nucleotides: TGCAGTGCTCCCGGACAGGGAGAGGGCATTCAGCACTTC.

This chain links TRBV5-1 with TRBJ1-1; D gene ambiguous. The CDR3 spans 12 residues. The germline gives CDR1 SGHRS, CDR2 YFSETQ. V lost 4 bases to trimming and J lost 7 bases, with 11 bases between them. The chain's CDR3 is CASSPRGNEAFF. CDR3 DNA: TGCGCCAGCAGCCCCCGAGGTAATGAAGCTTTCTTT.

This clonotype was counted only a few times. J is TRBJ1-5 and V is TRBV12-3 or TRBV12-4; D is uncertain. The length of the CDR3 is 15 residues. Trimming took 3 bases from V and 2 from J, leaving 11 bases between them. Here the CDR3 reads CASSLERQGNQPQHF. The CDR3 DNA is TGTGCCAGCAGTTTGGAGAGGCAAGGCAATCAGCCCCAGCATTTT.

CDR3 nucleotides: TGCGCCAGCAGCCCTACTAATATCGCGGACATTCAGTACTTC. Its translation: CASSPTNIADIQYF. This sequence joins TRBV5-1 and TRBJ2-4; D is undetermined. Germline V CDR1 and CDR2: SGHRS, YFSETQ. There are 14 residues in the CDR3. V lost 4 bases and J lost 8, with 16 bases in between.

The chain combines TRBV29-1 with TRBJ1-3, with 10 positions matching TRBD1. The CDR3 sequence is 15 residues long. Germline loops: CDR1 SQVTM, CDR2 ANQGSEA. The CDR3 DNA reads as TGCGGGAGCGTAACCGGGACAGGGGAAGGAAACACCATATATTTT. Amino acids: CGSVTGTGEGNTIYF.

The sample holds a few counts of this clonotype. J is TRBJ2-7 and V is TRBV28; the D gene is possibly TRBD2 (6 bases). Germline values: CDR1 MDHEN, CDR2 SYDVKM. Trimming cost V 6 bases and J 8 bases, with 11 bases left between them. The CDR3 consists of 11 residues. The CDR3 loop reads CASRRGGKQYV. CDR3 DNA: TGTGCCAGCAGAAGGGGAGGCAAGCAGTACGTC.

The sample holds many counts of this clonotype. This chain links TRBV12-3 or TRBV12-4 with TRBJ2-7; D unresolved. Trimming took 3 bases from V and 2 from J, leaving 8 bases between them. This CDR3 spans 13 amino acids. CDR3 in amino acids: CASSFTSAYEQYF. For the CDR3, the DNA is TGTGCCAGCAGTTTCACGAGTGCCTACGAGCAGTACTTC.

Ten or more counts support this clonotype. This chain links TRBV6-5 with TRBJ2-7, with unresolved D. V dropped 0 bases and J dropped 5 bases, with 17 bases sitting between them. The CDR3 extends over 16 amino acids. CDR1 is MNHEY, CDR2 SVGAGI, per germline. The CDR3 loop is CASSYSSALRVDEQYF. The CDR3 DNA reads as TGTGCCAGCAGTTACTCTTCGGCACTCCGCGTGGACGAGCAGTACTTC.

V is TRBV30 and J is TRBJ2-3; D gene ambiguous. Germline CDR1 and CDR2: GTSNPN and SVGIG (reference sequence). Trimming left V 2 bases short and J 5 bases short, with 20 bases between. The CDR3 runs 16 residues. The CDR3: CAWSSRHSPRGDTQYF. DNA for the CDR3: TGTGCCTGGAGTTCCCGACACTCTCCCCGAGGAGATACGCAGTATTTT.

This clonotype was observed a few times. The rearrangement joins TRBV20-1 to TRBJ2-3, with a possible D match to TRBD2 (5 bases). In germline, CDR1 is DFQATT, CDR2 SNEGSKA (reference sequence). V lost 0 bases and J 1 base, leaving 8 bases between the germline ends. The CDR3 extends over 14 amino acids. The CDR3 sequence is CSARDPEGTDTQYF. The CDR3 nucleotides read TGCAGTGCTAGAGATCCGGAGGGCACAGATACGCAGTATTTT.

This clonotype showed up many times. This chain uses TRBV20-1 with TRBJ2-6; no clear D. The CDR3 runs 17 residues. Trimming removed 0 bases at V and 2 bases at J, with 14 bases between. Looked up from germline, CDR1 is DFQATT and CDR2 is SNEGSKA (reference sequence). CDR3 bases: TGCAGTGCTAGAGATGCGAGCACCGGAACTGGGGCCAACGTCCTGACTTTC. Translated, it gives CSARDASTGTGANVLTF.

This clonotype was seen more than once but under ten times. The chain has TRBV27 and TRBJ1-5; perhaps TRBD1 as D (5 bases). With 6 bases removed from V and 4 bases from J, the gap between germline ends came to 13 bases. There are 14 residues in the CDR3. CDR1 is MNHEY, CDR2 SMNVEV, per germline (reference sequence). This chain's CDR3 is CASRGGDWNQPQHF. Written as DNA, the CDR3 is TGTGCCAGCAGGGGGGGGGATTGGAATCAGCCCCAGCATTTT.

This clonotype has a count of ten or more. V is TRBV5-1 and J is TRBJ2-1; 14 bases match TRBD2. Germline CDR1 SGHRS, CDR2 YFSETQ. This CDR3 is built from 18 residues. V shed 4 bases, J shed 7 bases, and the junction held 13 bases outside the gene matches. The CDR3 DNA reads TGCGCCAGCAGCAAGGAGACTAGCGGGGGGGCCTTTTCGAATGAGCAGTTCTTC. Translated: CASSKETSGGAFSNEQFF.

This clonotype was seen repeatedly, ten times or more. V usage is TRBV7-2 and J usage is TRBJ2-3, with 12 bases matching TRBD2. CDR1 and CDR2 from the germline V gene are SGHTA and FQGNSA. The CDR3 sequence is 17 residues long. The junction had 9 bases not matched to a gene; V was cut back by 5 bases and J by 3 bases. The CDR3 DNA reads TGTGCCAGCAGCGACGGACTAGCGGGGCTGGGGACAGATACGCAGTATTTT. This encodes CASSDGLAGLGTDTQYF.